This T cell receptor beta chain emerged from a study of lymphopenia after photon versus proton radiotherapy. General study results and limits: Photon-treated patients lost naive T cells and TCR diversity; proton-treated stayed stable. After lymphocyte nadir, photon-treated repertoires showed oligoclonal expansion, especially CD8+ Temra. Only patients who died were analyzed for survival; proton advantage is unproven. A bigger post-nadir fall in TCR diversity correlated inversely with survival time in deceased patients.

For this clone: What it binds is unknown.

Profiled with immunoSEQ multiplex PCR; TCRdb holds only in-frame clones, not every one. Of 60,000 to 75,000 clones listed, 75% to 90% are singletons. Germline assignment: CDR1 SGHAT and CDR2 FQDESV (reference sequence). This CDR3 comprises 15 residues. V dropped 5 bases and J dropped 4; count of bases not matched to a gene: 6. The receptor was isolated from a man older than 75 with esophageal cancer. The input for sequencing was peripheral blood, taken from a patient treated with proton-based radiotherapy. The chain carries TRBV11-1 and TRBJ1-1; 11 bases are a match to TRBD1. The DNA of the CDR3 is TGTGCCAGCAGCAAGGGACAGGGGGGTACCACTGAAGCTTTCTTT. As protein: CASSKGQGGTTEAFF.